The rows below give T cell receptor beta chains drawn from one sample of a study of blood T cell repertoires in COVID-19. Method: immunoSEQ multiplex PCR; TCRdb's copy keeps in-frame clones and lacks some. The sample lists about 82,000 clones; 74% were seen once. The sequenced material came from peripheral blood. The receptors come from a human donor with acute or convalescent COVID-19. The donor label of this sample is uncertain. Each CDR3 is given with its conserved first and last residue. Fields, in order: clone size, J gene, V gene, D gene, CDR3 protein, CDR3 DNA. A D gene is named only where the DNA matches it firmly. Clone size is stated in some rows and not others, as once, few, many or a class when expanded.

clone size: NA
J gene: TRBJ2-1
V gene: TRBV7-9
D gene: NA
CDR3 protein: CASSLSPAVQHNEQFF
CDR3 DNA: TGTGCCAGCAGCTTAAGCCCCGCGGTCCAACACAATGAGCAGTTCTTC

clone size: few
J gene: TRBJ1-1
V gene: TRBV5-1
D gene: TRBD1
CDR3 protein: CASTLQGVTEAFF
CDR3 DNA: TGCGCCAGCACTCTACAGGGGGTCACTGAAGCTTTCTTT

clone size: NA
J gene: TRBJ2-2
V gene: TRBV7-3
D gene: TRBD2
CDR3 protein: CASSAGLAGGELFF
CDR3 DNA: TGTGCCAGCAGCGCCGGACTAGCGGGCGGGGAGCTGTTTTTT

clone size: NA
J gene: TRBJ1-5
V gene: TRBV19
D gene: TRBD1
CDR3 protein: CASSIRGQGSNQPQHF
CDR3 DNA: TGTGCCAGTAGTATAAGGGGGCAGGGAAGCAATCAGCCCCAGCATTTT

clone size: NA
J gene: TRBJ1-5
V gene: TRBV4-3
D gene: NA
CDR3 protein: CASSGGRNQPQHF
CDR3 DNA: TGCGCCAGCAGCGGGGGCCGCAATCAGCCCCAGCATTTT

clone size: once
J gene: TRBJ2-5
V gene: TRBV7-8
D gene: TRBD1
CDR3 protein: CASSLADRAETQYF
CDR3 DNA: TGTGCCAGCAGCTTGGCGGACAGGGCGGAGACCCAGTACTTC

clone size: NA
J gene: TRBJ1-2
V gene: TRBV15
D gene: TRBD1
CDR3 protein: CATSRDKAGGGGYTF
CDR3 DNA: TGTGCCACCAGCAGAGATAAGGCAGGGGGCGGTGGCTACACCTTC

clone size: NA
J gene: TRBJ2-6
V gene: TRBV2
D gene: NA
CDR3 protein: CASIWALRSGANVLTF
CDR3 DNA: TGTGCCAGCATCTGGGCCCTCCGCTCTGGGGCCAACGTCCTGACTTTC

clone size: once
J gene: TRBJ2-1
V gene: TRBV13
D gene: TRBD2
CDR3 protein: CASSFSGGPSSYNEQFF
CDR3 DNA: TGTGCCAGCAGCTTTAGCGGGGGACCCTCCTCCTACAATGAGCAGTTCTTC

clone size: few
J gene: TRBJ1-4
V gene: TRBV7-2
D gene: NA
CDR3 protein: CASSFGEGKLFF
CDR3 DNA: TGTGCCAGCAGCTTTGGGGAGGGGAAACTGTTTTTT

clone size: NA
J gene: TRBJ1-2
V gene: TRBV9
D gene: NA
CDR3 protein: CASGPRWGGSTNYGYTF
CDR3 DNA: TGTGCCAGCGGCCCCCGCTGGGGGGGGTCAACTAACTATGGCTACACCTTC

clone size: NA
J gene: TRBJ2-5
V gene: TRBV7-6
D gene: NA
CDR3 protein: CASSLGPQGGGQETQYF
CDR3 DNA: TGTGCCAGCAGCTTAGGTCCTCAGGGGGGAGGACAAGAGACCCAGTACTTC

clone size: NA
J gene: TRBJ2-3
V gene: TRBV9
D gene: NA
CDR3 protein: CASSVEAGRTDTQYF
CDR3 DNA: TGTGCCAGCAGCGTAGAAGCGGGCCGCACAGATACGCAGTATTTT

clone size: NA
J gene: TRBJ1-2
V gene: TRBV11-2
D gene: NA
CDR3 protein: CASSPLGRGSGYTF
CDR3 DNA: TGTGCCAGCAGCCCCCTTGGCAGGGGTTCCGGCTACACCTTC

clone size: NA
J gene: TRBJ2-1
V gene: TRBV7-2
D gene: TRBD2
CDR3 protein: CASSKHLADYSYNEQFF
CDR3 DNA: TGTGCCAGCAGCAAACACCTAGCGGACTATTCCTACAATGAGCAGTTCTTC

clone size: NA
J gene: TRBJ1-5
V gene: TRBV29-1
D gene: NA
CDR3 protein: CSVEIGQTSNQPQHF
CDR3 DNA: TGCAGCGTTGAAATCGGACAGACTAGCAATCAGCCCCAGCATTTT

clone size: once
J gene: TRBJ2-1
V gene: TRBV24-1
D gene: NA
CDR3 protein: CATSDSPHYEQFF
CDR3 DNA: TGTGCCACCAGTGATTCCCCCCACTATGAGCAGTTCTTC

clone size: NA
J gene: TRBJ2-2
V gene: TRBV2
D gene: TRBD1
CDR3 protein: CASSGQGLNTGELFF
CDR3 DNA: TGTGCCAGCAGCGGACAGGGATTGAACACCGGGGAGCTGTTTTTT

clone size: NA
J gene: TRBJ2-3
V gene: TRBV10-1
D gene: TRBD1
CDR3 protein: CASSGLRGQADTQYF
CDR3 DNA: TGCGCCAGCAGTGGCCTGAGGGGGCAAGCAGATACGCAGTATTTT

clone size: NA
J gene: TRBJ1-5
V gene: TRBV10-3
D gene: NA
CDR3 protein: CAIRGGENQPQHF
CDR3 DNA: TGTGCCATCAGAGGGGGAGAGAATCAGCCCCAGCATTTT

clone size: NA
J gene: TRBJ1-1
V gene: TRBV7-2
D gene: TRBD1
CDR3 protein: CASSFSSDRDAFF
CDR3 DNA: TGTGCCAGCAGCTTCTCAAGCGACAGGGATGCTTTCTTT

clone size: NA
J gene: TRBJ1-3
V gene: TRBV10-1
D gene: TRBD1
CDR3 protein: CASSKDRAAGNTIYF
CDR3 DNA: TGCGCCAGCAGTAAGGACAGGGCCGCTGGAAACACCATATATTTT

clone size: NA
J gene: TRBJ2-7
V gene: TRBV14
D gene: TRBD2
CDR3 protein: CASSRPGLAIYEQYF
CDR3 DNA: TGTGCCAGCAGCCGCCCGGGACTAGCAATCTACGAGCAGTACTTC

clone size: NA
J gene: TRBJ2-7
V gene: TRBV29-1
D gene: TRBD1
CDR3 protein: CSVNRGPEQYF
CDR3 DNA: TGCAGCGTAAACAGGGGTCCCGAGCAGTACTTC

clone size: few
J gene: TRBJ2-7
V gene: TRBV30
D gene: NA
CDR3 protein: CAWRQGYEQYF
CDR3 DNA: TGTGCCTGGAGGCAGGGTTACGAGCAGTACTTC

clone size: NA
J gene: TRBJ1-1
V gene: TRBV11-2
D gene: NA
CDR3 protein: CASSLVSSEAFF
CDR3 DNA: TGTGCCAGCAGCTTAGTATCTTCTGAAGCTTTCTTT

clone size: NA
J gene: TRBJ1-2
V gene: TRBV29-1
D gene: NA
CDR3 protein: CSVGLGGGYTF
CDR3 DNA: TGCAGCGTTGGCTTAGGAGGTGGCTACACCTTC

clone size: NA
J gene: TRBJ2-6
V gene: TRBV5-6
D gene: NA
CDR3 protein: CASSKRPRGAGANVLTF
CDR3 DNA: TGTGCCAGCAGCAAGAGACCCAGGGGGGCCGGGGCCAACGTCCTGACTTTC

clone size: NA
J gene: TRBJ2-7
V gene: TRBV2
D gene: NA
CDR3 protein: CASSFQSSYEQYF
CDR3 DNA: TGTGCCAGCAGTTTCCAATCCTCCTACGAGCAGTACTTC

clone size: NA
J gene: TRBJ1-2
V gene: TRBV10-3
D gene: NA
CDR3 protein: CAISESGAASNYGYTF
CDR3 DNA: TGTGCCATCAGTGAGTCGGGGGCAGCTTCTAACTATGGCTACACCTTC

clone size: once
J gene: TRBJ2-3
V gene: TRBV3-1/TRBV3-2
D gene: NA
CDR3 protein: CASSQGSRWADTQYF
CDR3 DNA: TGTGCCAGCAGCCAAGGATCCAGGTGGGCAGATACGCAGTATTTT

clone size: NA
J gene: TRBJ2-5
V gene: TRBV7-2
D gene: NA
CDR3 protein: CASRGLRQGLTQYF
CDR3 DNA: TGTGCCAGCAGGGGACTTCGACAGGGCCTGACCCAGTACTTC

clone size: few
J gene: TRBJ2-1
V gene: TRBV12-3/TRBV12-4
D gene: NA
CDR3 protein: CASSDGLHNEQFF
CDR3 DNA: TGTGCCAGCAGTGACGGACTCCATAATGAGCAGTTCTTC

clone size: NA
J gene: TRBJ1-1
V gene: TRBV2
D gene: NA
CDR3 protein: CASLHDRNTEAFF
CDR3 DNA: TGTGCCAGCCTCCACGACAGGAACACTGAAGCTTTCTTT

clone size: many
J gene: TRBJ2-3
V gene: TRBV7-2
D gene: NA
CDR3 protein: CASSSPGTSDTQYF
CDR3 DNA: TGTGCCAGCAGTTCTCCGGGAACCTCAGATACGCAGTATTTT

clone size: NA
J gene: TRBJ1-5
V gene: TRBV19
D gene: TRBD1
CDR3 protein: CASSSLRDRSNQPQHF
CDR3 DNA: TGTGCCAGTAGTAGTCTCCGGGACAGGTCCAATCAGCCCCAGCATTTT

clone size: NA
J gene: TRBJ1-2
V gene: TRBV19
D gene: TRBD1
CDR3 protein: CASSTGDRYGYTF
CDR3 DNA: TGTGCCAGTAGTACGGGGGACAGATATGGCTACACCTTC

clone size: once
J gene: TRBJ2-2
V gene: TRBV5-4
D gene: TRBD1
CDR3 protein: CASSLQGAGTGELFF
CDR3 DNA: TGTGCCAGCAGCTTGCAGGGGGCAGGGACCGGGGAGCTGTTTTTT

clone size: NA
J gene: TRBJ2-5
V gene: TRBV19
D gene: TRBD1
CDR3 protein: CASSIGQGAGETQYF
CDR3 DNA: TGTGCCAGTAGTATAGGACAGGGGGCCGGGGAGACCCAGTACTTC

clone size: NA
J gene: TRBJ1-5
V gene: TRBV10-3
D gene: TRBD1
CDR3 protein: CAISDRGPQPQHF
CDR3 DNA: TGTGCCATCTCCGACAGGGGGCCTCAGCCCCAGCATTTT

clone size: NA
J gene: TRBJ1-2
V gene: TRBV15
D gene: NA
CDR3 protein: CATSRRIYGYTF
CDR3 DNA: TGTGCCACCAGCAGGCGGATCTATGGCTACACCTTC

clone size: NA
J gene: TRBJ1-3
V gene: TRBV28
D gene: NA
CDR3 protein: CASKYGGHTIYF
CDR3 DNA: TGTGCCAGCAAGTATGGAGGTCACACCATATATTTT

clone size: NA
J gene: TRBJ2-7
V gene: TRBV6-6
D gene: TRBD2
CDR3 protein: CASSYGVGTTDYEQYF
CDR3 DNA: TGTGCCAGCAGTTACGGGGTCGGGACTACCGACTACGAGCAGTACTTC

clone size: NA
J gene: TRBJ2-1
V gene: TRBV11-3
D gene: TRBD1
CDR3 protein: CASSFLGQGVDEQFF
CDR3 DNA: TGTGCCAGCAGCTTTCTGGGACAGGGTGTGGATGAGCAGTTCTTC

clone size: once
J gene: TRBJ2-5
V gene: TRBV21-1
D gene: NA
CDR3 protein: CASSKDRRERETQYF
CDR3 DNA: TGTGCCAGCAGCAAAGACAGGAGGGAAAGAGAGACCCAGTACTTC

clone size: NA
J gene: TRBJ1-3
V gene: TRBV19
D gene: NA
CDR3 protein: CASSIHPAGSYGNTIYF
CDR3 DNA: TGTGCCAGTAGTATTCACCCGGCAGGTTCTTATGGAAACACCATATATTTT

clone size: once
J gene: TRBJ2-7
V gene: TRBV6-2/TRBV6-3
D gene: TRBD1
CDR3 protein: CASSSDRETYEQYF
CDR3 DNA: TGTGCCAGCAGCAGCGACAGGGAAACCTACGAGCAGTACTTC

clone size: NA
J gene: TRBJ1-5
V gene: TRBV7-2
D gene: TRBD1
CDR3 protein: CASSLMDRVNQPQHF
CDR3 DNA: TGTGCCAGCAGCCTTATGGACAGGGTCAATCAGCCCCAGCATTTT

clone size: NA
J gene: TRBJ1-5
V gene: TRBV12-3/TRBV12-4
D gene: NA
CDR3 protein: CASGAGQVQPQHF
CDR3 DNA: TGTGCCAGCGGGGCGGGGCAAGTACAGCCCCAGCATTTT

clone size: NA
J gene: TRBJ2-2
V gene: TRBV25-1
D gene: NA
CDR3 protein: CASSESGGVNTGELFF
CDR3 DNA: TGTGCCAGCAGTGAGTCCGGGGGAGTGAACACCGGGGAGCTGTTTTTT

clone size: NA
J gene: TRBJ1-1
V gene: TRBV19
D gene: TRBD1
CDR3 protein: CASTSDRAYMSEAFF
CDR3 DNA: TGTGCCAGCACCTCAGACAGGGCCTACATGTCCGAAGCTTTCTTT

clone size: NA
J gene: TRBJ2-7
V gene: TRBV5-1
D gene: NA
CDR3 protein: CASRYGQLSSYEQYF
CDR3 DNA: TGCGCCAGCAGATATGGACAGTTGAGCTCCTACGAGCAGTACTTC

clone size: NA
J gene: TRBJ1-1
V gene: TRBV7-2
D gene: TRBD1
CDR3 protein: CASSPFPGQGTGEAFF
CDR3 DNA: TGTGCCAGCAGCCCGTTCCCGGGACAGGGGACCGGTGAAGCTTTCTTT